The 9 T cell receptor beta chains given below trace back to one sample, sequenced in a study of T cell responses to AZD1222 COVID-19 vaccine. Profiled with immunoSEQ multiplex PCR; TCRdb holds only in-frame clones, not every one. The data show about 190,000 clones, approximately 90% seen once. Here the sequenced sample was peripheral blood, taken on day 0 of AZD1222 vaccination. Receptors originate from an adult in good health.

The rearrangement uses TRBV20-1 and TRBJ2-7; D unclear. The CDR3 sequence is 10 residues long. Trimming took off 5 bases at V and 2 bases at J, with 4 bases between the two ends. Germline CDR1 reads DFQATT; CDR2 reads SNEGSKA (reference sequence). For the CDR3, the DNA is TGCAGTGCTGCAACCTACGAGCAGTACTTC. Protein: CSAATYEQYF.

V gene TRBV21-1 combines with J gene TRBJ1-1; whether TRBD1, the table's D call, matches the DNA was not checked. TRBV21-1 is a pseudogene segment. This CDR3 spans 16 amino acids. DNA for the CDR3: TGTGCCAGCAGCAAAAAAACCCCAGGGGGCGGCACTGAAGCTTTCTTT. Residues: CASSKKTPGGGTEAFF.

J is TRBJ1-1 and V is TRBV7-9; D unclear. CDR3 length equals 13 residues. Trimming pared 1 base from V and 3 bases from J, leaving 6 bases between. Per germline, CDR1 SEHNR and CDR2 FQNEAQ (reference sequence). CDR3 DNA sequence: TGTGCCAGCAGCTTAGAGGGAGACACTGAAGCTTTCTTT. It is translated as CASSLEGDTEAFF.

This clone was detected only once. The chain links TRBV7-9 to TRBJ2-7, with 12 bases lining up with TRBD1. The CDR3 runs to 17 residues. Looked up from germline, CDR1 is SEHNR and CDR2 is FQNEAQ (reference sequence). V lost 7 bases and J lost 7; bases outside the gene matches: 17. The CDR3 nucleotides are TGTGCCAGCAACCCCCCGACCGGGACAGGGGGCCCCTGGGAGCAGTACTTC. As protein: CASNPPTGTGGPWEQYF.

The gene calls are TRBV4-1 and TRBJ1-1; 7 nucleotides align to TRBD1. The CDR3 loop spans 16 amino acids. Germline loops: CDR1 MGHRA, CDR2 YSYEKL. The J segment lost 3 bases and the V segment lost 0 bases, leaving 7 bases of the junction unmatched. CDR3 protein: CASSQDKAGGDTEAFF. CDR3 DNA sequence: TGCGCCAGCAGCCAAGATAAAGCAGGGGGGGACACTGAAGCTTTCTTT.

This chain joins TRBV4-3 and TRBJ2-6; D unresolved. The CDR3 extends over 17 amino acids. V was cut by 0 bases and J by 3 bases, with 12 bases left in between. Per germline, CDR1 LGHNA and CDR2 YSLEER. CDR3 nucleotide sequence: TGCGCCAGCAGCCAAGATCCCGCAGGAGATGGGGCCAACGTCCTGACTTTC. This encodes CASSQDPAGDGANVLTF.

CDR3 DNA sequence: TGTGCCTGGAGTGGGACAGGGGGTGAAAAATATGGCTACACCTTC. Protein sequence: CAWSGTGGEKYGYTF. V is TRBV30 and J is TRBJ1-2, with 10 bases fitting TRBD1. This CDR3 region has 15 residues. With V trimmed by 1 base and J by 5 bases, 7 bases remained unmatched. Germline V gene sequence: CDR1 GTSNPN, CDR2 SVGIG (reference sequence).

This rearrangement joins TRBV9 to TRBJ2-2; D remains ambiguous. The V gene's germline CDR1 is SGDLS and CDR2 YYNGEE. The CDR3 has 15 residues. V was shortened by 0 bases and J by 5 bases, with 11 bases between the two germline ends. In DNA form, the CDR3 reads TGTGCCAGCAGCGTAGTTGACGGGCTGACCGGGGAGCTGTTTTTT. It codes for CASSVVDGLTGELFF. Filled out from reference TRBV9 and TRBJ2-2, the complete variable domain reads DSGVTQTPKHLITATGQRVTLRCSPRSGDLSVYWYQQSLDQGLQFLIQYYNGEERAKGNILERFSAQQFPDLHSELNLSSLELGDSALYFCASSVVDGLTGELFFGEGSRLTVL.

V is TRBV19 and J is TRBJ1-1, with a weak D call TRBD1 (5 bases). There are 15 residues in the CDR3. V shed 1 base and J shed 7 bases, with 16 bases lying between them. CDR1 and CDR2 (germline): LNHDA, SQIVND (reference sequence). The CDR3 bases are TGTGCCAGTAGTATAGTTACCGGGGCGCAGGGTGAAGCTTTCTTT. Translated, it gives CASSIVTGAQGEAFF.